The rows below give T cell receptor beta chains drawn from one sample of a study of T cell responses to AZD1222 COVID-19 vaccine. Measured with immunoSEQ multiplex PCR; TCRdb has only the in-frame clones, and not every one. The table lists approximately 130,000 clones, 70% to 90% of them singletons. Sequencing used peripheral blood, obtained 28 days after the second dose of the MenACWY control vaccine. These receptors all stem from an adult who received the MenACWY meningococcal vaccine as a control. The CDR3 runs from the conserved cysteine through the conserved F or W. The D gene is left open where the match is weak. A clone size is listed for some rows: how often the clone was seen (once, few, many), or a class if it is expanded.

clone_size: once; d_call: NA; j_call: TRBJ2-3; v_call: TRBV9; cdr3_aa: CASSQDHTDTQYF; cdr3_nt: TGTGCCAGCAGCCAGGACCACACAGATACGCAGTATTTT
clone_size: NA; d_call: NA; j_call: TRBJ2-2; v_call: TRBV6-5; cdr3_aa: CASSPHAGELFF; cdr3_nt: TGTGCCAGCAGTCCCCATGCCGGGGAGCTGTTTTTT
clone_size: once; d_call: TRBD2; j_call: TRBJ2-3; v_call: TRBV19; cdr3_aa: CASSWRGGTDTQYF; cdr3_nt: TGTGCCAGTAGCTGGCGGGGGGGCACAGATACGCAGTATTTT
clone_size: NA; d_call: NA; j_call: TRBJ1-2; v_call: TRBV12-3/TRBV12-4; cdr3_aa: CASTNSRDYGYTF; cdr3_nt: TGTGCCAGCACTAACTCGAGGGACTATGGCTACACCTTC
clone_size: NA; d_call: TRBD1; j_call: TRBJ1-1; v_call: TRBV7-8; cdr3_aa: CASSLVPTLMRTGNTEAFF; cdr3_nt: TGTGCCAGCAGCTTAGTTCCTACGTTAATGAGGACAGGGAACACTGAAGCTTTCTTT
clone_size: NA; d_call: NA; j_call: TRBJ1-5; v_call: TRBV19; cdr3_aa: CASSITAGLNQPQHF; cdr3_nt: TGTGCCAGTAGTATAACGGCAGGGCTCAATCAGCCCCAGCATTTT
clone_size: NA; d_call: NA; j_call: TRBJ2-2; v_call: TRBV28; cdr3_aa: CASSFTNTGELFF; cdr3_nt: TGTGCCAGCAGTTTTACCAACACCGGGGAGCTGTTTTTT
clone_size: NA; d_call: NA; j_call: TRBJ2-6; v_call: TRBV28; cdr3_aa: CASSPTKTVWAGANVLTF; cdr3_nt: TGTGCCAGCAGCCCCACCAAGACAGTGTGGGCTGGGGCCAACGTCCTGACTTTC
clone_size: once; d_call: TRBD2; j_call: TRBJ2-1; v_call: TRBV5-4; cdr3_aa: CASSFLAGNEQFF; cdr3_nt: TGTGCCAGCAGCTTCCTAGCGGGGAATGAGCAGTTCTTC
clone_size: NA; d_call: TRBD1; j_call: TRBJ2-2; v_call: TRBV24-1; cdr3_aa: CATSDRQGWTGELFF; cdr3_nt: TGTGCCACCAGTGACAGACAGGGTTGGACCGGGGAGCTGTTTTTT
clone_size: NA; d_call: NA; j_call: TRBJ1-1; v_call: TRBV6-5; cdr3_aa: CASTYLRGTEAFF; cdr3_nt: TGTGCCAGCACTTACCTCAGGGGCACTGAAGCTTTCTTT
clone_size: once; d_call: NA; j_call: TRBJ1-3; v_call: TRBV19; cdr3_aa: CASSMRQAELGNTIYF; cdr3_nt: TGTGCCAGTAGTATGAGACAGGCTGAACTTGGAAACACCATATATTTT
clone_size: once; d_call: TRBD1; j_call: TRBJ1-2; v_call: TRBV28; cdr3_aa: CASSSPGTVSGYTF; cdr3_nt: TGTGCCAGCAGTTCCCCCGGGACAGTCTCTGGCTACACCTTC
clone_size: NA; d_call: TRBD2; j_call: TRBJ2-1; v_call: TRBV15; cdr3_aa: CATSLGLAADNEQFF; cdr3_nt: TGTGCCACCAGCTTGGGACTAGCTGCTGACAATGAGCAGTTCTTC
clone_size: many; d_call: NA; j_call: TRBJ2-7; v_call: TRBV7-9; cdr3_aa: CASSSDRNEQYF; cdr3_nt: TGTGCCAGCAGCTCGGACAGAAACGAGCAGTACTTC
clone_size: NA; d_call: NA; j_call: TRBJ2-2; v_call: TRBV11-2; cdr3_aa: CASSSITGELFF; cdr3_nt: TGTGCCAGCAGCTCAATCACCGGGGAGCTGTTTTTT
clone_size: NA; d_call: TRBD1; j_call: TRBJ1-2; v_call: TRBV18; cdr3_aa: CASSAGRGPFEGGYTF; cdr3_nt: TGTGCCAGCTCCGCGGGCAGGGGGCCTTTTGAGGGTGGCTACACCTTC
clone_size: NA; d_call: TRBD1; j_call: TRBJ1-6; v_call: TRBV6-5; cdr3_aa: CASSPLRDSNSPLHF; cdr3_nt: TGTGCCAGCAGTCCCCTCAGGGACAGTAATTCACCCCTCCACTTT
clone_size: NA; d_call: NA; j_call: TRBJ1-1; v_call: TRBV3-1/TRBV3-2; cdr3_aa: CASSQVSGVEAFF; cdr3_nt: TGTGCCAGCAGCCAAGTTTCGGGGGTTGAAGCTTTCTTT
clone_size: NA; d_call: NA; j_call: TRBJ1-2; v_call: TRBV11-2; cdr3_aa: CASSFSLGQGYGYTF; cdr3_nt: TGTGCCAGCAGCTTCTCCCTAGGGCAGGGCTATGGCTACACCTTC
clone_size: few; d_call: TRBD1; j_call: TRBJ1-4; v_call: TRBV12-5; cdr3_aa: CASGFPQGATNEKLFF; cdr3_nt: TGTGCTAGTGGTTTCCCACAGGGGGCCACTAATGAAAAACTGTTTTTT
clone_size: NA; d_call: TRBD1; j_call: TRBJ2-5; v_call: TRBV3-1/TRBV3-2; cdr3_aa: CASSQLWVLGTGDETQYF; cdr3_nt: TGTGCCAGCAGCCAACTCTGGGTGTTAGGGACAGGGGATGAGACCCAGTACTTC
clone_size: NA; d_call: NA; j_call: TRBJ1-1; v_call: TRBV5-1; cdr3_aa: CASSSGTLNTEAFF; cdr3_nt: TGCGCCAGCAGCTCGGGGACGCTGAACACTGAAGCTTTCTTT
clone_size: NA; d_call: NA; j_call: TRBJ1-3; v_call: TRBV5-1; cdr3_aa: CASSFSAGKSSGNTIYF; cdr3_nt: TGCGCCAGCAGCTTTAGTGCGGGGAAATCCTCTGGAAACACCATATATTTT
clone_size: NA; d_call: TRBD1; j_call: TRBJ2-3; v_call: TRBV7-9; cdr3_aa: CASSHTWTGDWSDADTQYF; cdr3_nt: TGTGCCAGCAGCCACACCTGGACAGGGGATTGGAGTGATGCAGATACGCAGTATTTT
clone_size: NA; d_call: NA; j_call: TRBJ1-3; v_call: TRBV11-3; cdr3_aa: CASSSFSGSGNTIYF; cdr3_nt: TGTGCCAGCAGCTCCTTTAGTGGATCTGGAAACACCATATATTTT
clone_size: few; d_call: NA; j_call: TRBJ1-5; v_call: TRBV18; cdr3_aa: CASSPGGSNSNQPQHF; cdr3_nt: TGTGCCAGCTCACCAGGGGGCAGCAATAGCAATCAGCCCCAGCATTTT
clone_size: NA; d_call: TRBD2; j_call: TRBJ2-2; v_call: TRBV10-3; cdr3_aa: CAISERREGTGELFF; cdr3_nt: TGTGCCATCAGTGAGAGGCGGGAGGGCACCGGGGAGCTGTTTTTT
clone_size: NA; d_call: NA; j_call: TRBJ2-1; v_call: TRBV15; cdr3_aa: CATSRDHKAEQFF; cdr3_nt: TGTGCCACCAGCAGAGATCATAAGGCGGAGCAGTTCTTC
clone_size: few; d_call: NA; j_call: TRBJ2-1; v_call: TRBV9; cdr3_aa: CASSATSSYNEQFF; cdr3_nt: TGTGCCAGCAGCGCTACAAGCTCCTACAATGAGCAGTTCTTC
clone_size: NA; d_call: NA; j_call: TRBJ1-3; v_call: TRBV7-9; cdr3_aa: CASSYPGRSSGNTIYF; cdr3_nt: TGTGCCAGCAGCTACCCGGGACGATCCTCTGGAAACACCATATATTTT
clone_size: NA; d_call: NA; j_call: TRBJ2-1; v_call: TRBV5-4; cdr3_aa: CASSSGRSYNEQFF; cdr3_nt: TGTGCCAGCAGCTCGGGAAGGTCCTACAATGAGCAGTTCTTC
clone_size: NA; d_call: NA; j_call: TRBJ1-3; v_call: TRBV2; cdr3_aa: CASSEKGYRGSAIYF; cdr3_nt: TGTGCCAGCAGTGAAAAGGGATATCGGGGAAGCGCCATATATTTT
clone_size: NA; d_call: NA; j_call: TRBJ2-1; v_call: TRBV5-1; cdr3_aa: CASSLEVGNEQFF; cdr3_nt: TGCGCCAGCAGCTTGGAAGTGGGCAATGAGCAGTTCTTC
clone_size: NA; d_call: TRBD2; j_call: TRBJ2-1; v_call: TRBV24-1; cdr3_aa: CATSGSTGTSGRGYNYNEQFF; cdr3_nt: TGTGCCACCAGTGGTTCTACCGGGACTAGCGGCCGGGGTTACAATTACAATGAGCAGTTCTTC
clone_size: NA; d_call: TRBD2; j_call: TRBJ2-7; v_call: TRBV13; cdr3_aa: CASSKITGLAGGPYEQYF; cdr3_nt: TGTGCCAGCAGCAAAATAACGGGGCTAGCGGGAGGGCCCTACGAGCAGTACTTC
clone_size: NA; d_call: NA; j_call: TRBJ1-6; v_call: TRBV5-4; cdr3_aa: CASSPQVGASNSPLHF; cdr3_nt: TGTGCCAGCAGCCCACAAGTGGGGGCTTCTAATTCACCCCTCCACTTT
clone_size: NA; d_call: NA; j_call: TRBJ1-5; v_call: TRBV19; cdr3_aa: CASSIFPSNQPQHF; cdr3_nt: TGTGCCAGTAGTATTTTTCCTAGCAATCAGCCCCAGCATTTT
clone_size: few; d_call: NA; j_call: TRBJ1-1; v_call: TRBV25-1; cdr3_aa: CASSPFRSTTEAFF; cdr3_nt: TGTGCCAGCAGTCCATTTCGGTCCACCACTGAAGCTTTCTTT
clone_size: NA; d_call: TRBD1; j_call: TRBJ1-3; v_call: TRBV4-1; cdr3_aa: CASAETGYRNTIYF; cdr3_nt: TGCGCCAGCGCCGAGACAGGGTATCGGAACACCATATATTTT
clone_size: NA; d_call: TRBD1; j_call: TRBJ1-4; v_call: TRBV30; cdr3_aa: CAWTGGVMTNEKLFF; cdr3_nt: TGTGCCTGGACAGGGGGGGTGATGACTAATGAAAAACTGTTTTTT
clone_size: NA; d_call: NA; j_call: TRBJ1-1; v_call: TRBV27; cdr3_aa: CASKPGPTREAFF; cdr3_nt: TGTGCCAGCAAGCCTGGCCCCACAAGAGAAGCTTTCTTT
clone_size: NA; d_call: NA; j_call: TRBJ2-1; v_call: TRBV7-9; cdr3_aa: CASSLAPRDVWAGYNEQFF; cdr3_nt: TGTGCCAGCAGCTTAGCGCCGCGTGATGTTTGGGCGGGATACAATGAGCAGTTCTTC
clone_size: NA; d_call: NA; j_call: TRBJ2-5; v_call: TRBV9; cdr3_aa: CASSVAGTVGQETQYF; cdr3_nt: TGTGCCAGCAGCGTAGCAGGGACGGTGGGCCAAGAGACCCAGTACTTC
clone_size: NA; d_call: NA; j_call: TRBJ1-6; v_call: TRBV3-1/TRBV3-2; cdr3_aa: CASSQSPNSPLHF; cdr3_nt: TGTGCCAGCAGCCAATCGCCTAATTCACCCCTCCACTTT
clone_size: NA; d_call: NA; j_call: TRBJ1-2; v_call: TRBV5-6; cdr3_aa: CASSLFIPGDGGYGYTF; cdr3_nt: TGTGCCAGCTCCCTATTTATCCCTGGGGACGGAGGCTATGGCTACACCTTC
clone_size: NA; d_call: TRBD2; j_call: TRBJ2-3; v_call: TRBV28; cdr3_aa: CASVAGGVTDTQYF; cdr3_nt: TGTGCCAGCGTGGCGGGGGGGGTCACAGATACGCAGTATTTT
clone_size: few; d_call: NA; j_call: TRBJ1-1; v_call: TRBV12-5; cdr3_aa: CASGAEADTEAFF; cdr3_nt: TGTGCTAGTGGGGCCGAGGCGGACACTGAAGCTTTCTTT
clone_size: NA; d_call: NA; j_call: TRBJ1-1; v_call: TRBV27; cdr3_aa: CASSLLGSVGNTEAFF; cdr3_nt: TGTGCCAGCAGTTTATTAGGGTCAGTCGGAAACACTGAAGCTTTCTTT
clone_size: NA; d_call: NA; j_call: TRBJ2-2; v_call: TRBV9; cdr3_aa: CASSPASGPNAGELFF; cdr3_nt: TGTGCCAGCAGCCCCGCATCCGGGCCCAACGCGGGGGAGCTGTTTTTT